What follows are 10 T cell receptor beta chains derived from one specimen sequenced in a study of cytotoxic CD8 clonotypes in ibrutinib-treated CLL. Clones were read by immunoSEQ multiplex PCR, and TCRdb kept only the in-frame ones, dropping some. The sample comprises over 250,000 clones, around 77% of which are singletons, and 5.6% rests with the top ten. Sequencing used PBMCs, obtained at disease progression, from a patient treated with ibrutinib. The source is a human donor with chronic lymphocytic leukemia.

This sequence joins TRBV18 and TRBJ2-6, with unresolved D. CDR1 is KGHSH, CDR2 LQKENI, per germline. The V gene lost 1 base and the J gene lost 11 bases, with 12 bases spanning the gap. The CDR3 runs 14 residues. The CDR3 DNA is TGTGCCAGCTCACCACAGTCGGCGCCCCACGTCCTGACTTTC. Its protein product is CASSPQSAPHVLTF.

Only a few counts were recorded for this clone. This rearrangement joins TRBV9 to TRBJ2-7; D is possibly TRBD1 (5 bases). The V end was cut by 0 bases, the J end by 1 base, with 11 bases between. Germline lookup yields CDR1 SGDLS and CDR2 YYNGEE. The CDR3 totals 15 residues. The CDR3 region is CASSVEAGISYEQYF. The CDR3 region has the DNA TGTGCCAGCAGCGTAGAGGCAGGGATATCCTACGAGCAGTACTTC.

This clone came up a few times. The rearrangement joins TRBV28 to TRBJ1-1; no clear D. The CDR3 loop spans 10 amino acids. With 8 bases removed from V and 6 bases from J, the gap between germline ends came to 7 bases. CDR1 is MDHEN, CDR2 SYDVKM, per germline. The CDR3 DNA sequence: TGTGCCAGCGTAGGGCCTGAAGCTTTCTTT. Its translation: CASVGPEAFF.

This clone was recorded a few times. The chain couples TRBV27 to TRBJ2-7; D gene unclear. The germline V gene has CDR1 MNHEY and CDR2 SMNVEV (reference sequence). V lost 5 bases and J 6 bases, leaving 17 bases between the germline ends. The CDR3 spans 14 residues. The CDR3 DNA sequence: TGTGCCAGCAGTCGCATCGGGCTCGATTCCGAGCAGTACTTC. Its protein product is CASSRIGLDSEQYF.

The chain uses TRBV29-1 and TRBJ2-1; TRBD2 aligns across 8 bases. J was trimmed by 3 bases and V by 3 bases; bases with no gene match: 10. From germline, CDR1 is SQVTM and CDR2 ANQGSEA. The CDR3 contains 16 residues. The CDR3 nucleotides are TGCAGCGTTGATTGTGAGACGGGGGGGTTCTACAATGAGCAGTTCTTC. Its protein product is CSVDCETGGFYNEQFF.

The V gene is TRBV6-5, the J gene TRBJ2-7, with 7 positions matching TRBD1. The CDR3 length is 16 residues. Trimming cost V 2 bases and J 0 bases; bases outside gene matches: 7. Germline V gene lookup returns CDR1 MNHEY and CDR2 SVGAGI. The CDR3 nucleotides read TGTGCCAGCAGTTACGGTACCGGGACAGACTCCTACGAGCAGTACTTC. It translates to CASSYGTGTDSYEQYF.

Remarks on this clone: In the same sample, other DNA sequences code for this CDR3. The chain employs TRBV5-1 and TRBJ1-1; D not resolved. Germline CDR1 SGHRS, CDR2 YFSETQ. CDR3 size: 13 residues. The ends were cut back, 2 bases at V and 1 base at J, with 6 bases in the middle. The CDR3 sequence: CASSLLSNTEAFF. CDR3 nucleotide sequence: TGCGCCAGCAGCTTATTATCGAACACTGAAGCTTTCTTT. The whole variable domain, filled in from reference TRBV5-1 and TRBJ1-1, reads KAGVTQTPRYLIKTRGQQVTLSCSPISGHRSVSWYQQTPGQGLQFLFEYFSETQRNKGNFPGRFSGRQFSNSRSEMNVSTLELGDSALYLCASSLLSNTEAFFGQGTRLTVV.

The genes are TRBV4-3 and TRBJ2-2, with D uncertain. Germline lookup yields CDR1 LGHNA and CDR2 YSLEER. V was clipped by 0 bases and J by 7 bases, with 6 bases between them. This CDR3 spans 13 amino acids. This chain's CDR3 is CASSQDDRGELFF. The CDR3 DNA follows: TGCGCCAGCAGCCAAGATGACCGCGGGGAGCTGTTTTTT.

This chain joins TRBV14 and TRBJ2-1; 9 bases are shared with TRBD2. Germline V gene sequence: CDR1 SGHDN, CDR2 FVKESK. The CDR3 has 15 residues. The junction had 3 bases not matched to a gene; V was cut back by 4 bases and J by 2 bases. CDR3 amino acids: CASSRGLAAYNEQFF. The DNA of the CDR3 is TGTGCCAGCAGCCGGGGACTAGCAGCCTACAATGAGCAGTTCTTC.

The chain links TRBV5-8 to TRBJ1-1, with D perhaps TRBD1 (6 bases). CDR1 SGHTS and CDR2 YDEGEE come from the germline V gene. The CDR3 is made up of 16 amino acids. V was pared by 4 bases and J by 5 bases, with 21 bases between. The CDR3 DNA sequence: TGTGCCAGCAGCCCCTCGGCCCGGGGGCAATGGACTGAAGCTTTCTTT. Amino acid sequence: CASSPSARGQWTEAFF.